This T cell receptor beta chain came from a study of T cell responses to AZD1222 COVID-19 vaccine. The CDR3 has 16 residues. CDR1 and CDR2 from the germline V gene are SGHTA and FQGNSA. The ends were cut back, 5 bases at V and 0 bases at J, with 16 bases in the middle. Some clones are missing from TCRdb's copy, which holds only in-frame ones; the method was immunoSEQ multiplex PCR. In the table there are over 150,000 clones, 90% of which are singletons. This rearrangement joins TRBV7-2 to TRBJ1-1; D unclear. The TCR originated in an adult in good health. The sample was peripheral blood, taken on day 0 of AZD1222 vaccination. CDR3 in DNA: TGTGCCAGCAGCCCAAGACAATTTCTCATGAACACTGAAGCTTTCTTT. Amino acids: CASSPRQFLMNTEAFF.